This T cell receptor (beta chain) was profiled in a study of shared clonotypes between healthy human individuals. About the research overall: Sampling drew on donors who were a couple of women and a few men aged 18 to 49.

Study outcomes and limitations: Sequencing depth was expected to affect clonotype sharing among donors. Naive CD4 clonotype sharing across a few donors was approximately 5%. Naive subsets generally exceeded memory subsets in estimated richness.

In the naive CD8 group, cells lacked CD45RO and were positively selected for CCR7, so terminally differentiated effector memory CD45RA+ cells were left out. Points on this clone: The antigen remains undetermined.

This table comes from immunoSEQ multiplex PCR, and its TCRdb copy is limited to in-frame clones, with some not included. The table records over 2 million clones, about 95% of them present only once. The CDR3 length is 17 residues. Trimming took 2 bases from V and 2 from J; bases not matched to a gene: 8. CDR1 MNHEY and CDR2 SMNVEV come from the germline V gene (reference sequence). The clonotype was recovered from a man aged 18 to 29 in good health. This chain joins TRBV27 and TRBJ2-3; 9 bases agree with TRBD2. What was sequenced was naive CD8+ T cells sorted from blood. The CDR3 sequence: CASSLAGGPSYTDTQYF. The CDR3 DNA is TGTGCCAGCAGTTTAGCGGGAGGGCCTTCGTACACAGATACGCAGTATTTT.